Included here is one TCR beta chain sequence, with context. The germline V gene has CDR1 MNHEY and CDR2 SMNVEV (reference sequence). The CDR3 runs 13 residues. Trimming took off 5 bases at V and 3 bases at J, with 10 bases between the two ends. This sample is part of a study of blood T cell repertoires in COVID-19. Overall study context: Material from acute and convalescent COVID-19 was sourced from the United States, Italy and Spain.

Seattle enrolled patients during active infection and tracked them longitudinally. Authors' analysis steps: Reference gene primer amplification gave nucleated cell count estimates. Clones were read by immunoSEQ multiplex PCR, and TCRdb kept only the in-frame ones, dropping some. V, J and clone size reflect that table, while D and trimming were determined from the DNA. The sample consists of tens of thousands of clones, about 80% of them appearing once. This chain joins TRBV27 and TRBJ2-5; D not certain. This TCR derives from an older man with COVID-19, enrolled during active disease. Sequencing input: peripheral blood. CDR3 residues: CASSLIKKETQYF. In DNA form, the CDR3 reads TGTGCCAGCAGTCTTATTAAAAAAGAGACCCAGTACTTC.